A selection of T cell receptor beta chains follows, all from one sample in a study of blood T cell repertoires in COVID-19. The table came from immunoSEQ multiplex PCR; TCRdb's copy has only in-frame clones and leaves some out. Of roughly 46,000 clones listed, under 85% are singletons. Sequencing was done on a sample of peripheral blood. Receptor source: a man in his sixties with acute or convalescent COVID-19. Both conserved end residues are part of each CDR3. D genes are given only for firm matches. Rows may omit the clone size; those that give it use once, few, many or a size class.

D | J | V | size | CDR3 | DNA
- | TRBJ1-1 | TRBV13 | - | CASSQGTGDEAFF | TGTGCCAGCAGCCAGGGCACAGGCGATGAAGCTTTCTTT
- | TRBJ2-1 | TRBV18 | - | CASSLARYNEQFF | TGTGCCAGCTCCCTGGCTAGATACAATGAGCAGTTCTTC
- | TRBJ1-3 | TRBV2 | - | CAGLTGGNTIYF | TGTGCCGGACTCACTGGCGGAAACACCATATATTTT
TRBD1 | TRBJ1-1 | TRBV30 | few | CAWSRGLTEAFF | TGTGCCTGGAGTAGGGGGCTCACTGAAGCTTTCTTT
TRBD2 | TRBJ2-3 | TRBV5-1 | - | CASSSGGGNTDTQYF | TGCGCCAGCAGCTCGGGAGGGGGGAACACAGATACGCAGTATTTT
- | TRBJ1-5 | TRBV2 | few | CASSPQGWGQPQHF | TGTGCCAGCAGCCCACAGGGTTGGGGTCAGCCCCAGCATTTT
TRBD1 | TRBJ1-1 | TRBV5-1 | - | CASSLMRQGDTEAFF | TGCGCCAGCAGCTTAATGAGGCAGGGGGACACTGAAGCTTTCTTT
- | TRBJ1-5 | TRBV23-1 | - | CASRRTTNQPQHF | TGCGCCAGCAGGCGGACTACTAATCAGCCCCAGCATTTT
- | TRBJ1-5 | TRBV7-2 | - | CASSLYTGNNQPQHF | TGTGCCAGCAGCTTATATACAGGGAACAATCAGCCCCAGCATTTT
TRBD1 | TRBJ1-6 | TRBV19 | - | CASRPGTGDSPLHF | TGTGCCAGTAGACCCGGGACAGGGGATTCACCCCTCCACTTT
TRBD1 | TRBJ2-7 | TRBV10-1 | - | CASSETETGSEQYF | TGCGCCAGCAGTGAGACCGAGACAGGGTCCGAGCAGTACTTC
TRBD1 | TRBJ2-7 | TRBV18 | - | CASSVTGQGQHEQYF | TGTGCCAGCTCGGTTACCGGACAGGGTCAACACGAGCAGTACTTC
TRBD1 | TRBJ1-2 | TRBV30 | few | CAWENRGTYYGYTF | TGTGCCTGGGAAAACAGGGGAACTTACTATGGCTACACCTTC
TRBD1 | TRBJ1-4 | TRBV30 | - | CAWSSWDRVNEKLFF | TGTGCCTGGAGTTCCTGGGACAGGGTCAATGAAAAACTGTTTTTT
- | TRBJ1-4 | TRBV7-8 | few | CASSWGGQGFEKLFF | TGTGCCAGCAGCTGGGGGGGGCAGGGTTTTGAAAAACTGTTTTTT
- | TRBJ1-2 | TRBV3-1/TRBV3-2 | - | CASSQAGRVDYGYTF | TGTGCCAGCAGCCAAGCAGGCAGGGTCGACTATGGCTACACCTTC
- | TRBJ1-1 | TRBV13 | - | CASRVRGGMNTEAFF | TGTGCCAGCAGGGTTAGGGGGGGGATGAACACTGAAGCTTTCTTT
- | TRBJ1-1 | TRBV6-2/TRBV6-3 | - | CASSTPGMRTEAFF | TGTGCCAGCAGTACCCCAGGGATGAGAACTGAAGCTTTCTTT
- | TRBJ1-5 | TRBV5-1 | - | CASSLEGQGQPQHF | TGCGCCAGCAGCTTGGAGGGACAAGGACAGCCCCAGCATTTT
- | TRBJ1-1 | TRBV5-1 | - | CASSLGRTVNTEAFF | TGCGCCAGCAGCCTGGGCCGAACTGTGAACACTGAAGCTTTCTTT
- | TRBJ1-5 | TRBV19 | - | CASTEYSNQPQHF | TGTGCCAGCACAGAGTATAGCAATCAGCCCCAGCATTTT
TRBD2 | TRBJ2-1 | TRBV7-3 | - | CASSSSGGADEQFF | TGTGCCAGCAGCTCAAGCGGGGGGGCCGATGAGCAGTTCTTC
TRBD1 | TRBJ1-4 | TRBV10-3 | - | CAISAARGREKLFF | TGTGCCATCAGTGCGGCCAGGGGGCGTGAAAAACTGTTTTTT
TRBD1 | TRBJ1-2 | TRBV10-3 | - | CAISDPTGAGYTF | TGTGCCATCAGTGACCCGACAGGGGCCGGCTACACCTTC
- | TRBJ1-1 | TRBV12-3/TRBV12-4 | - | CASKKANTEAFF | TGTGCCAGCAAAAAAGCGAACACTGAAGCTTTCTTT
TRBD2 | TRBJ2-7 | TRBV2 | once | CASSTSGGPREQYF | TGTGCCAGCAGTACTAGCGGGGGGCCTCGGGAGCAGTACTTC
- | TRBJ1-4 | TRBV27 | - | CATSGHGNEKLFF | TGTGCCACTTCGGGACATGGGAATGAAAAACTGTTTTTT
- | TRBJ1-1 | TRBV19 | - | CASSPRGQPTTRSTEAFF | TGTGCCAGTAGCCCCCGTGGGCAGCCAACCACCCGGTCCACTGAAGCTTTCTTT
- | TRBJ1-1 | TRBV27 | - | CASSLRGRNTEAFF | TGTGCCAGCAGTTTGCGGGGGCGGAACACTGAAGCTTTCTTT
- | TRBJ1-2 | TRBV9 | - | CASSSSGTFEYGYTF | TGTGCCAGCAGCTCCTCCGGGACATTTGAATATGGCTACACCTTC
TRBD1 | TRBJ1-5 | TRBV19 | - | CASSMTGASNQPQHF | TGTGCCAGTAGTATGACAGGGGCGAGCAATCAGCCCCAGCATTTT
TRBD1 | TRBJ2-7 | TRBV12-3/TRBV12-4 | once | CASRQQGTYEQYF | TGTGCCAGCAGGCAACAGGGGACCTACGAGCAGTACTTC
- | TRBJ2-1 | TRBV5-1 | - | CASSSRSTYNEQFF | TGCGCCAGCAGCTCCCGCTCTACCTACAATGAGCAGTTCTTC
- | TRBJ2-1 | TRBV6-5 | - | CASRRGNEQFF | TGTGCCAGCAGGAGAGGCAATGAGCAGTTCTTC
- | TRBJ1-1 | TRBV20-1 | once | CSASTTEANTEAFF | TGCAGTGCTAGTACAACCGAGGCGAACACTGAAGCTTTCTTT
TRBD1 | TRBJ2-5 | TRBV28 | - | CASSDNRGEETQYF | TGTGCCAGCAGTGACAACAGGGGTGAGGAGACCCAGTACTTC
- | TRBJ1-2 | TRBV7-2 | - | CASSSGTGKGLYYGYTF | TGTGCCAGCAGCTCCGGAACAGGGAAAGGGCTTTACTATGGCTACACCTTC
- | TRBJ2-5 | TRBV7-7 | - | CASSPGRETQYF | TGTGCTAGCAGCCCAGGCCGGGAGACCCAGTACTTC
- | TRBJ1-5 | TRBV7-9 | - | CASSLAGGGQPQHF | TGTGCCAGCAGCTTGGCCGGGGGAGGGCAGCCCCAGCATTTT
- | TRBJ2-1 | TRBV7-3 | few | CASSRGTHPVDEQFF | TGTGCCAGCAGCCGCGGGACCCATCCCGTGGATGAGCAGTTCTTC
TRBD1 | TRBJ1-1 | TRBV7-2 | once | CASRGGQGPSEAFF | TGTGCCAGCAGAGGAGGACAGGGGCCATCTGAAGCTTTCTTT
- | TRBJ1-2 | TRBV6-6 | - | CASSYSGRGHGYTF | TGTGCCAGCAGTTACTCTGGCAGGGGCCATGGCTACACCTTC
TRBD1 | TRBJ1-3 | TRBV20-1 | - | CSASGDRGSAGNTIYF | TGCAGTGCTAGTGGGGACAGGGGATCTGCTGGAAACACCATATATTTT
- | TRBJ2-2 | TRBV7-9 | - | CASSWTDGHTGELFF | TGTGCCAGCAGCTGGACAGACGGGCACACCGGGGAGCTGTTTTTT
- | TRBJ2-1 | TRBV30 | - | CAWSVGQGPHNEQFF | TGTGCCTGGAGTGTAGGTCAGGGGCCTCACAATGAGCAGTTCTTC
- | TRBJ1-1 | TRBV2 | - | CASSQDSEAFF | TGTGCCAGCAGCCAAGACAGTGAAGCTTTCTTT
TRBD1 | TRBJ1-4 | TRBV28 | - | CASSGWDSFSF | TGTGCCAGCAGCGGTTGGGACAGTTTTTCCTTT
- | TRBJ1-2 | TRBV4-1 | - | CASSHGGGYYGYTF | TGCGCCAGCAGCCATGGCGGAGGATACTATGGCTACACCTTC
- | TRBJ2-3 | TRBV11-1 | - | CASSLTGTLTDTQYF | TGTGCCAGCAGCTTGACAGGGACTCTCACAGATACGCAGTATTTT
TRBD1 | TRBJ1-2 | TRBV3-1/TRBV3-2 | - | CASSQAGTENYGYTF | TGTGCCAGCAGCCAAGCCGGGACAGAGAACTATGGCTACACCTTC